These T cell receptor beta chains were read from a single sample in a study of spatial heterogeneity in lung cancer. TCRdb passed the 5' RACE reads through MiXCR, listing each CDR3 protein once. The table shows more than 30,000 distinct CDR3 sequences, with about 5.2% occurring only once. Sequenced here: PBMCs, sampled at surgery. All receptors derive from a female donor with early-stage non-small cell lung cancer. The CDR3 runs from the conserved cysteine through the conserved F or W. A D gene is named only where the DNA matches it firmly. Only some rows state a clone size, as once, few, many or a class for expanded clones.

v_call	clone_size	d_call	j_call	cdr3_nt	cdr3_aa
TRBV6-1	many	NA	TRBJ1-1	TGTGCCAGCACACAATGGAACACTGAAGCTTTCTTT	CASTQWNTEAFF
TRBV5-6	few	NA	TRBJ2-1	TGTGCCAGCAGCTTGGGCGTGGGGGATCAGTTCTTC	CASSLGVGDQFF
TRBV24-1	large	TRBD1	TRBJ2-7	TGTGCCACCAGTGTCCACGGGACAGGATCGGTCTACGAGCAGTACTTC	CATSVHGTGSVYEQYF
TRBV7-6	NA	NA	TRBJ2-2	TGTGCCAGCAGCTCGACCGGGACACCGAACACCGGGGAGCTGTTTTTT	CASSSTGTPNTGELFF
TRBV5-6	many	TRBD2	TRBJ2-3	TGTGCCAGCAGCCAAGCGGGGGCCCGGGATACGCAGTATTTT	CASSQAGARDTQYF
TRBV7-3	NA	TRBD2	TRBJ2-1	TGTGCCAGCAGCTTACAACCCTCCCTAGCGGGGGTTTACCATGAGCAGTTCTTC	CASSLQPSLAGVYHEQFF
TRBV5-5	many	TRBD2	TRBJ2-3	TGTGCCAGCAAAGCGGGGGGGCGAACAGATACGCAGTATTTT	CASKAGGRTDTQYF
TRBV4-1	many	NA	TRBJ1-1	TGCGCCAGCAGCCCGCTACAGGGTGGGATCACTGAAGCTTTCTTT	CASSPLQGGITEAFF
TRBV7-9	few	NA	TRBJ1-1	TGTGCCAGCAGCTTATTTTCACTCGGGGGGCTCAACACTGAAGCTTTCTTT	CASSLFSLGGLNTEAFF
TRBV27	many	NA	TRBJ1-6	TGTGCCAGCAGTTCGGACGGCGTCGGGAATTCACCCCTCCACTTT	CASSSDGVGNSPLHF
TRBV20-1	many	NA	TRBJ1-3	TGCAGTGCTAGAGACAGTCTATTGGAAAACACCATATATTTT	CSARDSLLENTIYF
TRBV12-3/TRBV12-4	many	TRBD1	TRBJ2-5	TGTGCCAGCAGTCACACAGGGGGCGACGAGACCCAGTACTTC	CASSHTGGDETQYF
TRBV27	many	NA	TRBJ1-6	TGTGCCAGCCATCCGGCAGGGGATTCACCCCTCCACTTT	CASHPAGDSPLHF
TRBV7-9	many	NA	TRBJ1-2	TGTGCCAGCAGCTTCGAGGGGGGCGGCTACACCTTC	CASSFEGGGYTF
TRBV12-3/TRBV12-4	many	NA	TRBJ2-7	TGTGCCAGCAGTTTGTTAGGGCAGGGACGAGGCGAGCAGTACTTC	CASSLLGQGRGEQYF
TRBV7-2	few	NA	TRBJ1-2	TGTGCCAGCAGCTTAGGAGGCTTCGGGAACTATGGCTACACCTTC	CASSLGGFGNYGYTF
TRBV5-1	many	NA	TRBJ1-5	TGCGCCAGCAGCTTCTCGGAAAATCAGCCCCAGCATTTT	CASSFSENQPQHF
TRBV5-4	NA	NA	TRBJ2-4	TGTGCCAGCAGCTTTTTAGCATCCAAAAACATTCAGTACTTC	CASSFLASKNIQYF
TRBV5-5	many	NA	TRBJ1-1	TGTGCCAGCAGCTTGGGAGGTTTGAACACTGAAGCTTTCTTT	CASSLGGLNTEAFF
TRBV30	NA	TRBD1	TRBJ1-5	TGTGCCTGGAGGGACAGGGGATATAGCAATCAGCCCCAGCATTTT	CAWRDRGYSNQPQHF
TRBV28	many	TRBD2	TRBJ2-1	TGTGCCAGCAGTTCCTCTAGCGGGGGGGCCTACAATGAGCAGTTCTTC	CASSSSSGGAYNEQFF
TRBV24-1	many	NA	TRBJ2-1	TGTGCCACCAGTGATTCATGGAACAATGAGCAGTTCTTC	CATSDSWNNEQFF
TRBV7-3	many	TRBD2	TRBJ2-7	TGTGCCAGCAGTCCCAACGGGAGCGGGGGCCCGCGGTACTTC	CASSPNGSGGPRYF
TRBV3-1	few	NA	TRBJ2-3	TGTGCCAGCACTCGGGGCACTAGCACAGATACGCAGTATTTT	CASTRGTSTDTQYF
TRBV20-1	many	TRBD2	TRBJ2-3	TGCAGTGCTAGAGATCAGACTAGCGGGGGCCCAGATACGCAGTATTTT	CSARDQTSGGPDTQYF
TRBV5-1	many	NA	TRBJ2-7	TGCGCCAGCAGCTTGGCCTCAGCCCAGCCCTACGAGCAGTACTTC	CASSLASAQPYEQYF
TRBV12-3/TRBV12-4	NA	NA	TRBJ1-6	TGTGCCAGCAGTTTGGGGATTGATTCACCCCTCCACTTT	CASSLGIDSPLHF
TRBV5-1	few	TRBD1	TRBJ1-1	TGCGCCAGCAGCTTGGAGGGACAGGGTTACACTGAAGCTTTCTTT	CASSLEGQGYTEAFF
TRBV10-3	many	NA	TRBJ1-2	TGTGCCATCAGGCCCCGGGAGGCGGATTTTTCTAACTATGGCTACACCTTC	CAIRPREADFSNYGYTF
TRBV9	few	NA	TRBJ1-1	TGTGCCAGCAGCAGATCAGCGGGGGCCGTTTCCATGAACACTGAAGCTTTCTTT	CASSRSAGAVSMNTEAFF
TRBV9	NA	NA	TRBJ1-1	TGTGCCAGCAGCGTTAAGGGGCTCGGGACTGAAGCTTTCTTT	CASSVKGLGTEAFF
TRBV3-1	NA	NA	TRBJ2-7	TGTGCCAGCAGCCAGAGTCACGAGCAGTACTTC	CASSQSHEQYF
TRBV4-3	few	TRBD2	TRBJ2-3	TGCGCCAGCAGCCAAGATGTTACGGCTAGCGGGGGCACAGATACGCAGTATTTT	CASSQDVTASGGTDTQYF
TRBV4-2	many	NA	TRBJ2-6	TGTGCCAGCAGCCTCCCCGGTCTCTCTGGGGCCAACGTCCTGACTTTC	CASSLPGLSGANVLTF
TRBV10-1	large	NA	TRBJ2-3	TGCGCCAGCAGTGAGTCGATGGGCCAAAGCACAGATACGCAGTATTTT	CASSESMGQSTDTQYF
TRBV7-2	many	NA	TRBJ2-7	TGTGCCAGCACGGCCAATCCCTACGAGCAGTACTTC	CASTANPYEQYF
TRBV3-1	few	TRBD2	TRBJ2-1	TGTGCCAGCAGCCTCGGACTAGCGGGTTCCTACAATGAGCAGTTCTTC	CASSLGLAGSYNEQFF
TRBV27	few	NA	TRBJ1-6	TGTGCCAGCAGTTTATCGTCCAGGGCCCAAAATTCACCCCTCCACTTT	CASSLSSRAQNSPLHF
TRBV14	many	NA	TRBJ1-3	TGTGCCAGCAGCCAAGGTGGTGTGACAACCACCATATATTTT	CASSQGGVTTTIYF
TRBV3-1	many	NA	TRBJ2-3	TGTGCCAGCAGCCAAGACCCTCTCACAGATACGCAGTATTTT	CASSQDPLTDTQYF
TRBV5-1	many	NA	TRBJ2-5	TGCGCCAGCAGCTTGGAGGGACAGAACGCGGGGGAGACCCAGTACTTC	CASSLEGQNAGETQYF